This TCR beta chain was identified during a study of T cells in Graves' hyperthyroidism and ophthalmopathy. Study findings and constraints: Most clonotypes expanded in thyroid above 0.001 were likewise present in blood. The model's output predicted ophthalmopathy at a median of about 6.5 months prior to onset.

Patients with ophthalmopathy all had a Clinical Activity Score of at least 3, a NOSPECS grade of at least 4 and duration under 3 months. Diagnostic assessment was based on clinical symptoms, serum thyroxine and TRAb, thyroid ultrasound and orbital computed tomography. Per the germline V gene, CDR1 is SGHTA and CDR2 is FQGNSA. The CDR3 is 14 residues long. With 1 base removed from V and 5 bases from J, the gap between germline ends came to 11 bases. At least ten counts were recorded for this clonotype. Its specificity is unknown. Researchers took RNA transcripts and amplified the TCR beta CDR3 regions from them. First-round RT-PCR targeting the TCR CDR3 was performed with the HTBI primer set. TCRdb itself ran the multiplex PCR reads through MiXCR, one entry per CDR3 protein. The sample consists of about half a million distinct CDR3 sequences, 16% of them appearing once.

The clonotype comes from a woman under 40 with Graves' ophthalmopathy. Sequences were obtained from blood. The V and J genes are TRBV7-2 and TRBJ2-5; no reliable D call. This CDR3 reads CASSLVAVGETQYF. The CDR3 region has the DNA TGTGCCAGCAGCTTAGTGGCAGTCGGGGAGACCCAGTACTTC.